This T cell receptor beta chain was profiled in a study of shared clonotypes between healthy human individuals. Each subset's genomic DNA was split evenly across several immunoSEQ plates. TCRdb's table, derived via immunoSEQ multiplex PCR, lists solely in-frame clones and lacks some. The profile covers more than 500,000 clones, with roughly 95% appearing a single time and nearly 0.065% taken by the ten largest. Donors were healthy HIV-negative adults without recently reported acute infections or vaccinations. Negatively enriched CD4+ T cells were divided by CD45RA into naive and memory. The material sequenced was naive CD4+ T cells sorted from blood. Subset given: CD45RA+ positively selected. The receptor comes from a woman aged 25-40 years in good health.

CDR3 amino acids: CASSLRWRDRMNTEAFF. CDR3 nucleotide sequence: TGTGCCAGCAGTTTAAGGTGGAGGGATCGGATGAACACTGAAGCTTTCTTT. This chain joins TRBV27 and TRBJ1-1; D gene uncertain. The V end was cut by 2 bases, the J end by 0 bases, with 16 bases between. The CDR3 length is 17 residues. Germline V gene sequence: CDR1 MNHEY, CDR2 SMNVEV (reference sequence).